This TCR beta chain was recovered during a study of CD8 T cells in Susac syndrome. In the study overall: When their blood was taken, the Susac syndrome patients had either not yet had any therapy, were taking corticosteroids, or were taking intravenous immunoglobulin alone.

Germline values: CDR1 SGDLS, CDR2 YYNGEE. Trimming took off 2 bases at V and 4 bases at J, with 12 bases between the two ends. The CDR3 is 15 amino acids. While CD8+ and CD4+ T cells were isolated negatively, TEMRA cells were enriched by FACS. Reverse transcription used roughly 0.5 to 1 ug RNA and random hexamers. Amplification of TCR beta CDR3 spanned 54 Vbeta and 13 Jbeta via immunoSEQ multiplex PCR. TCRdb re-called the immunoSEQ multiplex PCR reads with MiXCR, one entry per CDR3 protein. The table includes 150,000 to 200,000 distinct CDR3 sequences, more than 85% detected once. The J gene is TRBJ2-2, the V gene TRBV9; possible D gene TRBD1, 5 bases. The source material was CD4+ T cells from PBMCs. This sequence was found in a human donor with Susac syndrome. The CDR3 loop reads CASSVLDRGTGELFF. Written as DNA, the CDR3 is TGTGCCAGCAGCGTCCTCGACAGAGGCACCGGGGAGCTGTTTTTT. Using reference TRBV9 and TRBJ2-2 for the parts outside the CDR3, the full variable domain is DSGVTQTPKHLITATGQRVTLRCSPRSGDLSVYWYQQSLDQGLQFLIQYYNGEERAKGNILERFSAQQFPDLHSELNLSSLELGDSALYFCASSVLDRGTGELFFGEGSRLTVL.